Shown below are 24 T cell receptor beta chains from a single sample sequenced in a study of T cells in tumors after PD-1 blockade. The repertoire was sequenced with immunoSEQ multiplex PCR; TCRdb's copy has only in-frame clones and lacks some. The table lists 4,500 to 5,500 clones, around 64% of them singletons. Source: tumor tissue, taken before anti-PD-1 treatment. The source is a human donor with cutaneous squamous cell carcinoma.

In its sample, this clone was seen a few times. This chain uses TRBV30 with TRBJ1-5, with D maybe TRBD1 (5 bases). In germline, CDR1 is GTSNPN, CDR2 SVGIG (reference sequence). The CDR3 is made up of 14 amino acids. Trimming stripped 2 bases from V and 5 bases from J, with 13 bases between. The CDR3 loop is CAWSRRGRDQPQHF. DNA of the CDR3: TGTGCCTGGAGTAGAAGGGGTAGAGATCAGCCCCAGCATTTT.

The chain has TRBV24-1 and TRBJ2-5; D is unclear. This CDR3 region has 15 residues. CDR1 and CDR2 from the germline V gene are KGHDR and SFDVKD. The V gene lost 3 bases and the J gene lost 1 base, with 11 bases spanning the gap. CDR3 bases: TGTGCCACCAGTGATCCGGTGGGGTCCCAAGAGACCCAGTACTTC. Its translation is CATSDPVGSQETQYF.

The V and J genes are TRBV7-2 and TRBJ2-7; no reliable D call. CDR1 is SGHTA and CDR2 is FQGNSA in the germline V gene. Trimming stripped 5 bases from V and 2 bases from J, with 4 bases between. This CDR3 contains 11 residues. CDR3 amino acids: CASSTTYEQYF. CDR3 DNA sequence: TGTGCCAGCAGCACAACCTACGAGCAGTACTTC.

The CDR3 DNA is TGTGCCAGCAGTTACTCGTCAGGGTCCGGGGAGCTGTTTTTT. It codes for CASSYSSGSGELFF. V is TRBV6-5 and J is TRBJ2-2, with a tentative D call TRBD1 (5 bases). V dropped 0 bases and J dropped 6 bases, with 8 bases sitting between them. Germline V lookup: CDR1 MNHEY, CDR2 SVGAGI. The CDR3 spans 14 residues.

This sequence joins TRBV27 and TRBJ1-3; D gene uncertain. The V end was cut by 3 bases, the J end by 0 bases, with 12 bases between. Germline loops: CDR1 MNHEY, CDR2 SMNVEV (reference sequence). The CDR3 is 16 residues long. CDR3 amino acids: CASSLTAAVSGNTIYF. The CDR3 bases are TGTGCCAGCAGTTTGACGGCGGCCGTCTCTGGAAACACCATATATTTT.

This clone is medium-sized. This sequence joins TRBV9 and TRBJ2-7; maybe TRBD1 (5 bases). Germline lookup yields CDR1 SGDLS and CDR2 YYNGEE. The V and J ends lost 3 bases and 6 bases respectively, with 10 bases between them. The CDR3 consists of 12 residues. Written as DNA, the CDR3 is TGTGCCAGCAGCGCCACAGGACCCGAGCAGTACTTC. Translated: CASSATGPEQYF.

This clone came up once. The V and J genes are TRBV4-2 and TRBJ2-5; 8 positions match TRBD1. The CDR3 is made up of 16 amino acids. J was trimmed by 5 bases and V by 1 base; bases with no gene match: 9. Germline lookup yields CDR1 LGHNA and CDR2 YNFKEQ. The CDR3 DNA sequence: TGTGCCAGCAGCCAAGGGGGGCAGGGGGCGAGTGAGACCCAGTACTTC. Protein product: CASSQGGQGASETQYF.

The CDR3 protein is CASSPLSLDSNQPQHF. As DNA, the CDR3 is TGTGCCAGTAGTCCCCTTTCGCTCGACTCCAATCAGCCCCAGCATTTT. This chain connects TRBV19 to TRBJ1-5; D is ambiguous. V shed 5 bases and J shed 3 bases, with 17 bases lying between them. The CDR3 sequence is 16 residues long. CDR1 is LNHDA and CDR2 is SQIVND in the germline V gene (reference sequence).

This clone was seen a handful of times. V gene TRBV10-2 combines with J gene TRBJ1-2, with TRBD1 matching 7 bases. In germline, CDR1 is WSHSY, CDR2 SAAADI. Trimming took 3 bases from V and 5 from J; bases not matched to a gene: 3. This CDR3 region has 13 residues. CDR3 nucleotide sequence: TGCGCCAGCAGTGAAACAGGGGAGTATGGCTACACCTTC. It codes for CASSETGEYGYTF.

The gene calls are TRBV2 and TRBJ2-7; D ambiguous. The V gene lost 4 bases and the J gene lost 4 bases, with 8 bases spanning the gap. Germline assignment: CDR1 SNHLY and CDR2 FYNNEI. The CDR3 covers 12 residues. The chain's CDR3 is CASSATSYEQYF. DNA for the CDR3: TGTGCCAGCAGTGCGACCTCTTACGAGCAGTACTTC.

In DNA, the CDR3 is TGTGCCAGCAGCTCTAGACTAGCTAGCACAGATACGCAGTATTTT. The encoded protein is CASSSRLASTDTQYF. The chain employs TRBV5-4 and TRBJ2-3, with TRBD2 matching over 7 bases. Looked up from germline, CDR1 is SGHNT and CDR2 is YYREEE (reference sequence). V lost 3 bases to trimming and J lost 0 bases; unmatched junction nucleotides: 4. CDR3 length: 15 amino acids. The full variable domain, in which reference TRBV5-4 and TRBJ2-3 provide the parts outside the CDR3, is ETGVTQSPTHLIKTRGQQVTLRCSSQSGHNTVSWYQQALGQGPQFIFQYYREEENGRGNFPPRFSGLQFPNYSSELNVNALELDDSALYLCASSSRLASTDTQYFGPGTRLTVL.

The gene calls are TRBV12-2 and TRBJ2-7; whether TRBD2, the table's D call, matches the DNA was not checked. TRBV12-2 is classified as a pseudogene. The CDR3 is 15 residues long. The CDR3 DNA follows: TGTGCAAGTCGCCTGGGGACTAGCGGGCTCTACGAGCAGTACTTC. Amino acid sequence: CASRLGTSGLYEQYF.

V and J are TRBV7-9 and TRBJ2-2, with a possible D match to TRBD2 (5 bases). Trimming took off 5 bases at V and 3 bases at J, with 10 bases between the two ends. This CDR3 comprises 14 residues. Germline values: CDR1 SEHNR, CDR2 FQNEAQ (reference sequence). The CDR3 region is CASSQTEDTGELFF. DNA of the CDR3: TGTGCCAGCAGCCAGACGGAGGACACCGGGGAGCTGTTTTTT. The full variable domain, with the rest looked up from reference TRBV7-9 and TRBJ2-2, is DTGVSQNPRHKITKRGQNVTFRCDPISEHNRLYWYRQTLGQGPEFLTYFQNEAQLEKSRLLSDRFSAERPKGSFSTLEIQRTEQGDSAMYLCASSQTEDTGELFFGEGSRLTVL.

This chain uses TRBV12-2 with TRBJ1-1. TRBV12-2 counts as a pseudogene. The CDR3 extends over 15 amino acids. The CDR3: CASRLPGELNTEAFF. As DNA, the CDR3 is TGTGCAAGTCGCTTACCGGGGGAGCTGAACACTGAAGCTTTCTTT.

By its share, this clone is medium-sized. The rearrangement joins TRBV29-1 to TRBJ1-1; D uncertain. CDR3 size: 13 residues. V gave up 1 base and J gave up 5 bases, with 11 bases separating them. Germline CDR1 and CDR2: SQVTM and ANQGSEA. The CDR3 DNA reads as TGCAGCGTTGAAGGTTCCAGCGGAACTGAAGCTTTCTTT. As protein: CSVEGSSGTEAFF.

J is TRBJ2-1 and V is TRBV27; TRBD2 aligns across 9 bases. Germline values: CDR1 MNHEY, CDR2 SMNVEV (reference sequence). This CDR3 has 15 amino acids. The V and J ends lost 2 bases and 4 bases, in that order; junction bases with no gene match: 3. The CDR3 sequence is CASSLGRGGYNEQFF. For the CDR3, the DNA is TGTGCCAGCAGTTTAGGGCGGGGGGGTTACAATGAGCAGTTCTTC.

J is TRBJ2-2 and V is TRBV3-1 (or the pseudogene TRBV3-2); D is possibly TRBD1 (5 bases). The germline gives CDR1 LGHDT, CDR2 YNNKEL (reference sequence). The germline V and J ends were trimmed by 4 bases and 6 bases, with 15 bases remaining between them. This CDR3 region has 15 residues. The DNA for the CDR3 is TGTGCCAGCAGCCTGGAAGGGGCTAGTTCCGGGGAGCTGTTTTTT. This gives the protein CASSLEGASSGELFF.

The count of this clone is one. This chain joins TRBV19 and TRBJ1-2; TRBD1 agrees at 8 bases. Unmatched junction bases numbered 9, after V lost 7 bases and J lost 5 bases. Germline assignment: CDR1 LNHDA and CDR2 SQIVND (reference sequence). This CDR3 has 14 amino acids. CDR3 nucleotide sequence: TGTGCCAGTACCACAATGGGACAGGTATATGGCTACACCTTC. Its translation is CASTTMGQVYGYTF.

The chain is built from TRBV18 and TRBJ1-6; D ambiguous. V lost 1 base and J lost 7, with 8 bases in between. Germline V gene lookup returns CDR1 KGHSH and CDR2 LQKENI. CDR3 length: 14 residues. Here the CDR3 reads CASSPQLVNSPLHF. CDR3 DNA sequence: TGTGCCAGCTCACCACAACTGGTCAATTCACCCCTCCACTTT. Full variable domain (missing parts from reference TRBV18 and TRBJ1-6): NAGVMQNPRHLVRRRGQEARLRCSPMKGHSHVYWYRQLPEEGLKFMVYLQKENIIDESGMPKERFSAEFPKEGPSILRIQQVVRGDSAAYFCASSPQLVNSPLHFGNGTRLTVT.

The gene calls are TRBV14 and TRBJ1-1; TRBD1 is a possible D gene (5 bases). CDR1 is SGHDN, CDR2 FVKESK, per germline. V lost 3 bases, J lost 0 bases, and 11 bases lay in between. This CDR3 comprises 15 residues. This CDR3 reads CASSQGGRMNTEAFF. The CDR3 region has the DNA TGTGCCAGCAGCCAGGGGGGACGTATGAACACTGAAGCTTTCTTT.

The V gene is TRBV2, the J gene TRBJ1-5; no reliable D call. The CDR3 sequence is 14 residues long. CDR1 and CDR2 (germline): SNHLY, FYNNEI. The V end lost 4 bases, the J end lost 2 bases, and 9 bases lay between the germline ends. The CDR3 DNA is TGTGCCAGCAGTGGGGAGGGTGGCAATCAGCCCCAGCATTTT. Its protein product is CASSGEGGNQPQHF.

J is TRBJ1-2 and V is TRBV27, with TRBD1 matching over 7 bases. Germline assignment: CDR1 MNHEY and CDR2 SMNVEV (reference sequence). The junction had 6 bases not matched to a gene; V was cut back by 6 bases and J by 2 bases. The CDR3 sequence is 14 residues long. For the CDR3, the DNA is TGTGCCAGCAGCACCCAGACAGGGAACTATGGCTACACCTTC. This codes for CASSTQTGNYGYTF.

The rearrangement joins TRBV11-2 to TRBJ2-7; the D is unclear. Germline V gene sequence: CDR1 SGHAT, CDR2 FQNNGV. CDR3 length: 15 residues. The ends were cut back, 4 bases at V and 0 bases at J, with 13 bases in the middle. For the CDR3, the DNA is TGTGCCAGCAGCTCCTATTTCACAAGCTCCTACGAGCAGTACTTC. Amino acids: CASSSYFTSSYEQYF.

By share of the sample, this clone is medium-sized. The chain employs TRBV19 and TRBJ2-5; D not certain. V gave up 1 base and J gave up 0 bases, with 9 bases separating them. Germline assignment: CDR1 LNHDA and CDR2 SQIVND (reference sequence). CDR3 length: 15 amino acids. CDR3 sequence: CASSIGTSYQETQYF. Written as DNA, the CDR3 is TGTGCCAGTAGTATAGGCACATCGTACCAAGAGACCCAGTACTTC. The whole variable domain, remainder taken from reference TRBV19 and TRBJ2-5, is DGGITQSPKYLFRKEGQNVTLSCEQNLNHDAMYWYRQDPGQGLRLIYYSQIVNDFQKGDIAEGYSVSREKKESFPLTVTSAQKNPTAFYLCASSIGTSYQETQYFGPGTRLLVL.